One sample yielded the 12 T cell receptor beta chains listed below, sequenced in a study of blood T cell repertoires in COVID-19. The assay was immunoSEQ multiplex PCR, and TCRdb's table has in-frame clones only and misses some. The table records around 63,000 clones, 65% to 80% of them present only once. The source material was peripheral blood. These receptors originate from a woman in her 70s with acute or convalescent COVID-19.

This chain links TRBV2 with TRBJ2-3; D might be TRBD1 (5 bases). This CDR3 spans 14 amino acids. V lost 5 bases, J lost 2 bases, and 11 bases lay in between. Germline lookup yields CDR1 SNHLY and CDR2 FYNNEI. CDR3 region: CASSKAGFTDTQYF. The CDR3 DNA follows: TGTGCCAGCAGTAAGGCAGGGTTCACAGATACGCAGTATTTT.

The CDR3 loop reads CASSPSRVRTDTQYF. CDR3 DNA: TGTGCCAGCAGCCCGTCTAGAGTTCGCACAGATACGCAGTATTTT. The chain couples TRBV7-9 to TRBJ2-3, with D hard to call. Trimming cost V 5 bases and J 1 base, with 13 bases left between them. This CDR3 contains 15 residues. CDR1 is SEHNR and CDR2 is FQNEAQ in the germline V gene (reference sequence).

The rearrangement links TRBV4-1 to TRBJ1-3, with a weak D call TRBD1 (6 bases). The CDR3 is made up of 15 amino acids. Trimming removed 3 bases at V and 0 bases at J, with 9 bases between. The germline V gene encodes CDR1 MGHRA and CDR2 YSYEKL. CDR3 sequence (DNA): TGCGCCAGCAGCCATCCGGGACACTCTGGAAACACCATATATTTT. Its protein product is CASSHPGHSGNTIYF.

Only a few counts were recorded for this clone. This sequence joins TRBV6-2 or TRBV6-3 and TRBJ1-1, with unresolved D. The CDR3 sequence is 13 residues long. V was pared by 2 bases and J by 5 bases, with 9 bases between. Germline assignment: CDR1 MNHEY and CDR2 SVGEGT. CDR3 nucleotide sequence: TGTGCCAGCAGTTACATTCGGGGAACTGAAGCTTTCTTT. As protein: CASSYIRGTEAFF.

The chain is built from TRBV6-2 or TRBV6-3 and TRBJ2-4; 11 bases are a match to TRBD2. The CDR3 sequence is 17 residues long. Germline trimming cut 5 bases from V and 0 bases from J; bases unmatched to any gene: 6. CDR1 is MNHEY and CDR2 is SVGEGT in the germline V gene. The CDR3, as DNA: TGTGCCAGCAGTAATAGCGGGGGGGCCCTAGCCAAAAACATTCAGTACTTC. Its translation: CASSNSGGALAKNIQYF.

J is TRBJ1-1 and V is TRBV12-3 or TRBV12-4; TRBD1 is a possible D gene (6 bases). Trimming left V 4 bases short and J 3 bases short, with 9 bases between. The CDR3 loop spans 13 amino acids. CDR3 sequence: CASSYQGHTEAFF. The CDR3, as DNA: TGTGCCAGCAGTTATCAGGGGCACACTGAAGCTTTCTTT.

The chain employs TRBV5-1 and TRBJ2-3; 9 nucleotides align to TRBD1. Germline values: CDR1 SGHRS, CDR2 YFSETQ. V shed 0 bases and J 6 bases; nucleotides not matched to a gene: 5. This CDR3 has 15 residues. The CDR3 nucleotides are TGCGCCAGCAGCTTGGCACAGGGGGCGCCCGATACGCAGTATTTT. Amino acids: CASSLAQGAPDTQYF.

The chain joins TRBV7-9 to TRBJ1-2; 9 nucleotides match TRBD1. The J segment lost 4 bases and the V segment lost 4 bases, leaving 4 bases of the junction unmatched. Germline CDR1 is SEHNR and CDR2 is FQNEAQ (reference sequence). CDR3 size: 14 residues. The CDR3 here is CASSSATGGYGYTF. The CDR3 DNA follows: TGTGCCAGCAGCTCCGCGACAGGGGGCTATGGCTACACCTTC.

V is TRBV28 and J is TRBJ2-2; D perhaps matches TRBD2 (6 bases). This CDR3 contains 15 residues. CDR1 MDHEN and CDR2 SYDVKM come from the germline V gene. Trimming stripped 5 bases from V and 5 bases from J, with 15 bases between. The DNA for the CDR3 is TGTGCCAGCAGTCCCCAGGGTCGGGGGACCGGGGAGCTGTTTTTT. It translates to CASSPQGRGTGELFF.

This clone was seen just once. V and J are TRBV13 and TRBJ2-7; 16 nucleotides line up with TRBD2. The CDR3 loop spans 19 amino acids. J gave up 5 bases and V 5 bases, and 15 bases lay outside the gene matches. Germline V gene lookup returns CDR1 PRHDT and CDR2 FYEKMQ (reference sequence). DNA for the CDR3: TGTGCCAGCAGCGTGGGACTAGCGGGGGGGACCGGAGGCCATCACGAGCAGTACTTC. Translated, it gives CASSVGLAGGTGGHHEQYF.

The rearrangement links TRBV12-5 to TRBJ2-2, with 8 nucleotides matching TRBD1. In germline, CDR1 is LGHNT, CDR2 FRNRAP. V lost 3 bases, J lost 4 bases, and 4 bases stayed unmatched. This CDR3 has 15 amino acids. CDR3: CASGLGQGSTGELFF. CDR3 nucleotide sequence: TGTGCTAGTGGTTTAGGACAGGGTAGCACCGGGGAGCTGTTTTTT.

V gene TRBV7-8 combines with J gene TRBJ2-7; the D is unclear. The germline V gene has CDR1 SGHVS and CDR2 FQNEAQ. The CDR3 has 16 residues. V was pared by 5 bases and J by 0 bases, with 17 bases between. The CDR3 sequence is CASSPGTSPSSYEQYF. In nucleotides, the CDR3 is TGTGCCAGCAGCCCCGGTACCTCGCCAAGCTCCTACGAGCAGTACTTC.